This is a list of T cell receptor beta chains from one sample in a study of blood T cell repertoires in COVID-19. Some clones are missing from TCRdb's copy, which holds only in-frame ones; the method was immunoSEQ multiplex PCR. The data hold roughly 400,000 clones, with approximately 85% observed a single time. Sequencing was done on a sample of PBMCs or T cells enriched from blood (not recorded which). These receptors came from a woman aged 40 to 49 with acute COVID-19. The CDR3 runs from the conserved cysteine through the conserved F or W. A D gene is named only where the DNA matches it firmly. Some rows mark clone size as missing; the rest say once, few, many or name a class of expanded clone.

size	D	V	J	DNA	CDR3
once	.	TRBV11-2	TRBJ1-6	TGTGCCAGCAGCTTAGGGCCACCCCTCCACTTT	CASSLGPPLHF
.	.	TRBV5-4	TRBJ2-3	TGTGCCAGCAGCTTGGGGGCGCACGTAGATACGCAGTATTTT	CASSLGAHVDTQYF
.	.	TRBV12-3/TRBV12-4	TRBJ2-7	TGTGCCAGCAGTACAGGGTTTTACGAGCAGTACTTC	CASSTGFYEQYF
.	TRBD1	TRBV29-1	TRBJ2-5	TGCAGCGTCCGACAGGGCCAAGAGACCCAGTACTTC	CSVRQGQETQYF
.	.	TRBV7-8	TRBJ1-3	TGTGCCAGCAGCCCATCCGTCGGGCAGGGAACTGGAAACACCATATATTTT	CASSPSVGQGTGNTIYF
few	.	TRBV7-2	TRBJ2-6	TGTGCCAGCAGCTTAGTGAGGGCCTCTGGGGCCAACGTCCTGACTTTC	CASSLVRASGANVLTF
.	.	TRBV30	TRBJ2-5	TGTGCCTGGAGTGTACCCCTCCCAGGGCCACAAGAGACCCAGTACTTC	CAWSVPLPGPQETQYF
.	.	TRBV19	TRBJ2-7	TGTGCCAGTAGTATCGGTTTGGCCTACGAGCAGTACTTC	CASSIGLAYEQYF
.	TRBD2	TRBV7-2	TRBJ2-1	TGTGCCAGCAGCTTAGGGCTAGCGGTTTACAATGAGCAGTTCTTC	CASSLGLAVYNEQFF
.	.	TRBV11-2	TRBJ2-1	TGTGCCAGCAGCTCAACAGGATACAATGAGCAGTTCTTC	CASSSTGYNEQFF
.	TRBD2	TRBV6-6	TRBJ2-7	TGTGCCAGCAGCGGGACTAGCGGGGGGGGAGAGCAGTACTTC	CASSGTSGGGEQYF
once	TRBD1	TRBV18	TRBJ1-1	TGTGCCAGCTCACCCACAGGGGTTGGCACTGAAGCTTTCTTT	CASSPTGVGTEAFF
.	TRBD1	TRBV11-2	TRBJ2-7	TGTGCCAGCAGCCAGGACAGGGTAGGGGCCGAGCAGTACTTC	CASSQDRVGAEQYF
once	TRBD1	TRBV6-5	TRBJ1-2	TGTGCCAGCAGCAGGACAGGGGCAGAGTATGGCTACACCTTC	CASSRTGAEYGYTF
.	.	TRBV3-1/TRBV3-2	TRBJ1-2	TGTGCCAGCAGCCAAGATATCGGGGTAGATGGCTACACCTTC	CASSQDIGVDGYTF
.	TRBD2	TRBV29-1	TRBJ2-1	TGCAGCTTGAGGCTAGCGGGGGGTGGTGAGCAGTTCTTC	CSLRLAGGGEQFF
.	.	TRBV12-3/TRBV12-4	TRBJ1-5	TGTGCCAGCAGACAGGGTGGTCAGCCCCAGCATTTT	CASRQGGQPQHF
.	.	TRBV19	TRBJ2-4	TGTGCCAGCTCAGGGTATCTAGCCAAAAACATTCAGTACTTC	CASSGYLAKNIQYF
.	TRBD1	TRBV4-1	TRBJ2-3	TGCGCCAGCAGCAGACCGGGACAGGGGGTAGCAGATACGCAGTATTTT	CASSRPGQGVADTQYF
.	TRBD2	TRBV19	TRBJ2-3	TGTGCCAGCCCCATCGGGGGGAGCACAGATACGCAGTATTTT	CASPIGGSTDTQYF
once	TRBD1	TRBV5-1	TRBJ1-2	TGCGCCAGCAGCTTCGACAGGGTGGAAGGCTACACCTTC	CASSFDRVEGYTF
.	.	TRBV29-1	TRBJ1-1	TGCAGCGTTGCTAGGACACAGGGCACTGAAGCTTTCTTT	CSVARTQGTEAFF
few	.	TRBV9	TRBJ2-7	TGTGCCAGCAGCCCAACAGGGGATCACGGGGGAGAGCAGTACTTC	CASSPTGDHGGEQYF
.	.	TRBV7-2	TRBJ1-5	TGTGCCAGCAGCTTAGCAGGACAGCAGCCCCAGCATTTT	CASSLAGQQPQHF
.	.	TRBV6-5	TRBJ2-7	TGTGCCAGCAGAGAGTACGTCGAGCAGTACTTC	CASREYVEQYF
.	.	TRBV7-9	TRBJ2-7	TGTGCCAGCAGCCCCGGGGGTTACGAGCAGTACTTC	CASSPGGYEQYF
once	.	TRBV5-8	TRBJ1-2	TGTGCCAGCAGCTTCCGCCAGGGGACCTACTATGGCTACACCTTC	CASSFRQGTYYGYTF
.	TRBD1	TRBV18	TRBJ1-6	TGTGCCAGCTCACCTTCCCCAGGGGGCTTTAATTCACCCCTCCACTTT	CASSPSPGGFNSPLHF
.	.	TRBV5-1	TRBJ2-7	TGCGCCAGCAGCTTTGGCACAGGGACCTACGAGCAGTACTTC	CASSFGTGTYEQYF
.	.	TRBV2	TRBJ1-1	TGTGCCAGCTCCAGGTCTCGAATTGAAGCTTTCTTT	CASSRSRIEAFF
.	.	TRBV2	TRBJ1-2	TGTGCCAGCAGTGAAGCGCCGGGGGGCGCGGGGTATGGCTACACCTTC	CASSEAPGGAGYGYTF
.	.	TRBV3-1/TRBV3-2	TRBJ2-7	TGTGCCAGCAGCCAAGATCGAGGACATAACTACGAGCAGTACTTC	CASSQDRGHNYEQYF
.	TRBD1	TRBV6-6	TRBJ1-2	TGTGCCAGCAGTCCCGGACAGGGGCGTTCGGGGGGCTACACCTTC	CASSPGQGRSGGYTF
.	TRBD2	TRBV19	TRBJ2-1	TGTGCCAGTAGTGCGGGGGGGCCCTACAATGAGCAGTTCTTC	CASSAGGPYNEQFF
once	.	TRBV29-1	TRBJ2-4	TGCAGCGTATCCAGCGGAGTAGCCAAAAACATTCAGTACTTC	CSVSSGVAKNIQYF
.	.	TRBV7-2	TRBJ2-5	TGTGCCAGCAGCTTAGAATCGGTCATCCAGACCCAGTACTTC	CASSLESVIQTQYF
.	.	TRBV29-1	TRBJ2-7	TGCAGCGAGGACAGTTACTGCTACGAGCAGTACTTC	CSEDSYCYEQYF
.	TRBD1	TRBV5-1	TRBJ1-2	TGCGCCAGCAGCTTGACAGGGGAATCTAACTATGGCTACACCTTC	CASSLTGESNYGYTF
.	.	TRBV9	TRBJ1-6	TGTGCCAGCAGCGCAGGCCCCCGGGGAGATTCACCCCTCCACTTT	CASSAGPRGDSPLHF
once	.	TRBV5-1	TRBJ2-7	TGCGCCAGCGCGTATGACAGCGAGTACGAGCAGTACTTC	CASAYDSEYEQYF
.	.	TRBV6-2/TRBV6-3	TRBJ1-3	TGTGCCAGCAGTCAGGGTGGAAACACCATATATTTT	CASSQGGNTIYF
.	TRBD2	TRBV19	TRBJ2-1	TGTGCCAGTAGTATAGAGAGGAGCGGGGGGCCCAATGAGCAGTTCTTC	CASSIERSGGPNEQFF
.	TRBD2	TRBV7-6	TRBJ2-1	TGTGCCAGCAGCTTAAAGCGGGGTACCAATGAGCAGTTCTTC	CASSLKRGTNEQFF
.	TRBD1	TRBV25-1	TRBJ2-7	TGTGCCAGCAGTGAATTCGGACAGGCCTACGAGCAGTACTTC	CASSEFGQAYEQYF
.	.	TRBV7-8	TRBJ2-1	TGTGCCAGCAGCCACATCACAGCATCGCTCAATGAGCAGTTCTTC	CASSHITASLNEQFF
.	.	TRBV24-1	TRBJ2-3	TGTGCCACCAGTGACAGCAGGGCGGCAGATACGCAGTATTTT	CATSDSRAADTQYF
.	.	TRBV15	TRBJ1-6	TGTGCCACCAGCAGCGGGGGGGGGCGGTATAATTCACCCCTCCACTTT	CATSSGGGRYNSPLHF
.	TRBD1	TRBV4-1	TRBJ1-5	TGCGCCAGCAGCTGGACAGGGAATCAGCCCCAGCATTTT	CASSWTGNQPQHF
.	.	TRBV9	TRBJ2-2	TGTGCCAGCAGCGTACGCACAAACACCGGGGAGCTGTTTTTT	CASSVRTNTGELFF
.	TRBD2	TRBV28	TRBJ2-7	TGTGCCAGCAGTTTATGGGTCGGCGGGGGGGCGTACGAGCAGTACTTC	CASSLWVGGGAYEQYF
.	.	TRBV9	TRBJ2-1	TGTGCCAGCAGTCATGGGACTGCTGATTACAATGAGCAGTTCTTC	CASSHGTADYNEQFF
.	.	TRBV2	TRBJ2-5	TGTGCCAGCAGACTAGGGGGTGAGACCCAGTACTTC	CASRLGGETQYF
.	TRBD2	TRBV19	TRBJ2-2	TGTGCCAGTAGTGTCGGTCCGGGACTAGCCACCGTCGGGGAGCTGTTTTTT	CASSVGPGLATVGELFF
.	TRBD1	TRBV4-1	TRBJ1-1	TGCGCCAGCAATTCCGGGACAGAAAACACTGAAGCTTTCTTT	CASNSGTENTEAFF
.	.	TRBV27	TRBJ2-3	TGTGCCAGCAGTTTTTGGGGCGCTCGCACAGATACGCAGTATTTT	CASSFWGARTDTQYF
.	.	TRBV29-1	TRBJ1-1	TGCAGCGGCGGACATGGAAACACTGAAGCTTTCTTT	CSGGHGNTEAFF
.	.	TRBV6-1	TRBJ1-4	TGTGCCAGCAGTGAGTTGGGCTTTGAAAAACTGTTTTTT	CASSELGFEKLFF
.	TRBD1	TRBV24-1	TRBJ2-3	TGTGCCACCAGTGATTTTACCGGGCATGGACAGGGATTAGATACGCAGTATTTT	CATSDFTGHGQGLDTQYF
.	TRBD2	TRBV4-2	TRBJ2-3	TGTGCCAGCAGCCGTTCCTGGGCGGGGGGCTACTCGGATACGCAGTATTTT	CASSRSWAGGYSDTQYF
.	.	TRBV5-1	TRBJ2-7	TGCGCCAGCAGCTTGGACAGGTACGAGCAGTACTTC	CASSLDRYEQYF